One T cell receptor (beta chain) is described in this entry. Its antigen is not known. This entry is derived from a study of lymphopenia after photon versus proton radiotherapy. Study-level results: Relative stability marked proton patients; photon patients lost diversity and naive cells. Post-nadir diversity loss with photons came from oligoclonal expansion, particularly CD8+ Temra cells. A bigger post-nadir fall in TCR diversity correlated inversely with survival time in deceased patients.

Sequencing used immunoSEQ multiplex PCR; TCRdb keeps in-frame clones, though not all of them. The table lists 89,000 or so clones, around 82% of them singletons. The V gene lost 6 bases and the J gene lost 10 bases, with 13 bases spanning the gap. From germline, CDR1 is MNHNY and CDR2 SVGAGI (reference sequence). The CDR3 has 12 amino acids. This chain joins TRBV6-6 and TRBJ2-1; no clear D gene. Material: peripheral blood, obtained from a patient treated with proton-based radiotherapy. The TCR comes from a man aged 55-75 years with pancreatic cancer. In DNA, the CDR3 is TGTGCCAGCAGGTATCTGGAGAGGGAGCAGTTCTTC. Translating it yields CASRYLEREQFF.